These 8 T cell receptor beta chains share one sample of origin, sequenced in a study of blood T cells in healthy people across ages. The use of a sample-barcoded 5' primer and a J-beta primer mix characterized a second PCR of roughly 7 to 12 cycles. TCRdb fed the 5' RACE reads into MiXCR, producing one record per CDR3 protein. The sample has about 930,000 distinct CDR3 sequences, 25% to 35% seen once. These records were also assigned to another study, of T cells of mothers and their children.

Source material: blood. The receptors here all came from a woman aged 40 to 50 in good health.

This clonotype was seen a few times. The chain uses TRBV30 and TRBJ2-7, with a possible D match to TRBD2 (6 bases). The CDR3 spans 14 residues. The germline gives CDR1 GTSNPN, CDR2 SVGIG (reference sequence). The V end lost 1 base, the J end lost 0 bases, and 10 bases lay between the germline ends. CDR3 region: CAWSGGGSSYEQYF. Written as DNA, the CDR3 is TGTGCCTGGAGTGGGGGAGGTTCCTCCTACGAGCAGTACTTC. The whole variable domain, filled in from reference TRBV30 and TRBJ2-7, reads SQTIHQWPATLVQPVGSPLSLECTVEGTSNPNLYWYRQAAGRGLQLLFYSVGIGQISSEVPQNLSASRPQDRQFILSSKKLLLSDSGFYLCAWSGGGSSYEQYFGPGTRLTVT.

The J gene is TRBJ2-3, the V gene TRBV7-8, with D unclear. CDR3 length: 15 residues. CDR1 and CDR2 (germline): SGHVS, FQNEAQ. Trimming stripped 6 bases from V and 2 bases from J, with 15 bases between. DNA for the CDR3: TGTGCCAGCAGGGCTCATAGTAGCCCCACAGATACGCAGTATTTT. Translated: CASRAHSSPTDTQYF.

The sample holds a few counts of this clonotype. The genes are TRBV12-3 or TRBV12-4 and TRBJ2-3; no clear D gene. Trimming took 6 bases from V and 0 from J, leaving 7 bases between them. This CDR3 has 13 residues. CDR3 amino acids: CASSDQSTDTQYF. CDR3 DNA sequence: TGTGCCAGCAGCGACCAGAGCACAGATACGCAGTATTTT.

CDR3 nucleotides: TGTGCCAGCAGCCTAACAGATGACACTGAAGCTTTCTTT. Protein sequence: CASSLTDDTEAFF. The chain has TRBV7-2 and TRBJ1-1; D is undetermined. Germline loops: CDR1 SGHTA, CDR2 FQGNSA. The CDR3 is made up of 13 amino acids. V lost 5 bases to trimming and J lost 3 bases, with 10 bases between them.

This chain uses TRBV11-2 with TRBJ2-1, with TRBD1 as a possible D gene (7 bases). V was cut by 5 bases and J by 14 bases, with 22 bases left in between. Germline CDR1 reads SGHAT; CDR2 reads FQNNGV. CDR3 size: 14 residues. The DNA of the CDR3 is TGTGCCAGCAGCCACTTTGGGGAGGCCAGGGGGAAGTTCTTC. Amino acid sequence: CASSHFGEARGKFF. Filled out from reference TRBV11-2 and TRBJ2-1, the complete variable domain reads EAGVAQSPRYKIIEKRQSVAFWCNPISGHATLYWYQQILGQGPKLLIQFQNNGVVDDSQLPKDRFSAERLKGVDSTLKIQPAKLEDSAVYLCASSHFGEARGKFFGPGTRLTVL.

The J gene is TRBJ1-1, the V gene TRBV7-9; TRBD1 agrees at 8 bases. Trimming cost V 5 bases and J 2 bases; bases outside gene matches: 7. In germline, CDR1 is SEHNR, CDR2 FQNEAQ (reference sequence). The CDR3 is 15 residues long. As DNA, the CDR3 is TGTGCCAGCAGCGCCGGACAGGGTTCAAACACTGAAGCTTTCTTT. Translated: CASSAGQGSNTEAFF.

In regard to this clonotype: The CDR3 does not end in the conserved phenylalanine or tryptophan, so this is likely a read error. The chain recombines TRBV14 with TRBJ2-3; D unclear. The CDR3 runs 13 residues. Trimming took 0 bases from V and 6 from J, leaving 7 bases between them. The V gene's germline CDR1 is SGHDN and CDR2 FVKESK. This chain's CDR3 is CASSQDNWDTQYL. The CDR3 DNA reads as TGTGCCAGCAGCCAAGATAACTGGGATACGCAGTATTTG.

The rearrangement joins TRBV28 to TRBJ1-6; TRBD1 matches 9 bases. There are 16 residues in the CDR3. Trimming cost V 7 bases and J 11 bases; bases outside gene matches: 15. Germline CDR1 reads MDHEN; CDR2 reads SYDVKM. The CDR3 loop reads CASIPTQDRGRAPLHF. CDR3 nucleotides: TGTGCCAGCATTCCAACACAGGACAGGGGAAGGGCACCCCTCCACTTT.